This T cell receptor beta chain was identified in a study (TCRdb year 2016). Library preparation was by RT-PCR. The run used an Illumina MiSeq. TCRdb reprocessing: public reads trimmed at Q25 with fastp, clones called with MiXCR, in-frame beta chains kept. Each CDR3 protein gets just one entry, which takes the most common genes and DNA from the rows behind it. The sample table lists more than 550,000 distinct CDR3 sequences, more than 13% of them with a count of one. The ten largest clonotypes hold 3% to 4.5% of the sample. The CDR3 holds 15 amino acids from the cysteine to the phenylalanine. Only the CDR3 portion is preserved as DNA: 45 bases, with reading frame beginning at the first base. V drops 2 bases and J drops 7 bases, leaving 18 bases in between. In the case of this clonotype: The antigen it recognizes is unknown. No much larger clone is present one base from it, and per-base qualities are unavailable.

The chain is assembled from TRBV12-3 or TRBV12-4 and TRBJ2-7, with TRBD1 tentatively as D gene (5 bases match). Sequencing was performed on memory CD4+ T cells from blood. This clonotype was obtained from a female donor in good health, serving as a healthy control. DNA sequence: TGTGCCAGCAGTTTAAGTGGGGCCAGGCAGGAGGAGCAGTACTTC. The encoded protein is CASSLSGARQEEQYF.